This passage covers 25 T cell receptor beta chains from one sample sequenced in a study of shared clonotypes between healthy human individuals (dated by TCRdb to the early 2020s). For the CD8 naive samples, CD45RO-negative cells were positively selected for CCR7, yielding a CD45RA+CCR7+ population from which TemRA cells were excluded. The library was prepared using the immunoSEQ multiplex PCR assay. TCRdb re-hosts the immuneACCESS table, in-frame sequences only. Its copies lack some clones; in the studies checked, an unresolved V gene accounts for under half of them, and the cause for the rest is not known. This sample has about 2,100,000 clones in its table, and just over 90% of those were observed once. The ten biggest clones cover approximately 1.7% of the sample. The specimen was naive CD8+ T cells from PBMCs. Per the publication, the cell subset or site label means: CD45RA+CCR7+. These receptors came from a man between 18 and 35 years old in good health. Some clones in this sample may be carry-over from other donors' samples.

This clone was counted a single time. The V call is TRBV10-1, the J call TRBJ2-3; 10 positions match TRBD2. The CDR3 totals 16 residues. V lost 6 bases to trimming and J lost 0 bases; unmatched junction nucleotides: 6. CDR1 and CDR2 from the germline V gene are WNHNN and SYGVQD (reference sequence). The CDR3 is CASSPLGLASTDTQYF. The CDR3 DNA sequence: TGCGCCAGCAGCCCCCTGGGACTAGCGAGCACAGATACGCAGTATTTT.

The CDR3 DNA reads TGTGCCAGCAGCTACAGGGGCCAAATGGGTGCTTTCTTT. This gives the protein CASSYRGQMGAFF. V and J are TRBV28 and TRBJ1-1, with 7 bases matching TRBD1. CDR1 and CDR2 from the germline V gene are MDHEN and SYDVKM. The CDR3 is 13 residues long. The V and J ends lost 6 bases and 11 bases, in that order; junction bases with no gene match: 12.

Concerning this clone itself: Other DNA sequences in this specimen translate into the identical CDR3. The chain has TRBV27 and TRBJ2-7, with 8 bases aligning to TRBD1. The length of the CDR3 is 14 residues. Germline V gene sequence: CDR1 MNHEY, CDR2 SMNVEV (reference sequence). Losses at the gene ends were 5 bases for V and 1 base for J; bases not matched to a gene: 4. This chain's CDR3 is CASSPRQGSYEQYF. The CDR3 DNA reads as TGTGCCAGCAGTCCTCGACAGGGGTCCTACGAGCAGTACTTC.

The rearrangement links TRBV15 to TRBJ1-5, with D hard to call. The ends were cut back, 5 bases at V and 5 bases at J, with 22 bases in the middle. This CDR3 has 17 residues. Germline V lookup: CDR1 LNHNV, CDR2 YYDKDF (reference sequence). The CDR3 sequence: CATSPLGSRVPHQPQHF. DNA of the CDR3: TGTGCCACCAGCCCCCTTGGGTCGCGGGTACCCCATCAGCCCCAGCATTTT.

The V gene is TRBV7-9, the J gene TRBJ1-4, with D maybe TRBD1 (5 bases). Trimming cost V 4 bases and J 0 bases, with 12 bases left between them. The length of the CDR3 is 16 residues. Germline assignment: CDR1 SEHNR and CDR2 FQNEAQ (reference sequence). CDR3: CASSYNLQATNEKLFF. CDR3 DNA: TGTGCCAGCAGCTACAACCTACAGGCAACTAATGAAAAACTGTTTTTT.

The chain uses TRBV28 and TRBJ2-1; the D is unclear. Per germline, CDR1 MDHEN and CDR2 SYDVKM. V dropped 5 bases and J dropped 3 bases, with 8 bases sitting between them. This CDR3 contains 13 residues. The CDR3 sequence is CASSRRYYNEQFF. CDR3 in DNA: TGTGCCAGCAGTCGTCGCTACTACAATGAGCAGTTCTTC.

This chain connects TRBV9 to TRBJ2-3, with D possibly matching TRBD2 (5 bases). The CDR3 extends over 15 amino acids. Looked up from germline, CDR1 is SGDLS and CDR2 is YYNGEE. The germline V and J ends were trimmed by 0 bases and 3 bases, with 11 bases remaining between them. The CDR3 region has the DNA TGTGCCAGCAGCGTAGGGGAGTTCGGGACAGATACGCAGTATTTT. Amino acid sequence: CASSVGEFGTDTQYF.

The chain has TRBV6-5 and TRBJ1-4; D gene unclear. The CDR3 is 15 residues long. CDR1 is MNHEY and CDR2 is SVGAGI in the germline V gene. V lost 6 bases and J 5 bases, leaving 16 bases between the germline ends. The CDR3 sequence is CASSQRETGNEKLFF. The CDR3 coding sequence is TGTGCCAGCAGCCAACGAGAGACGGGGAATGAAAAACTGTTTTTT.

This clone was recorded only once. The chain uses TRBV9 and TRBJ2-7, with 10 nucleotides matching TRBD2. Trimming removed 4 bases from V and 6 bases from J; junction bases left unmatched: 10. The CDR3 spans 15 residues. The germline CDR1 and CDR2 sequences are SGDLS and YYNGEE. CDR3 sequence reads: CASSPLAGDLREQYF. CDR3 in DNA: TGTGCCAGCAGCCCTCTAGCGGGAGATCTTCGCGAGCAGTACTTC.

V usage is TRBV6-5 and J usage is TRBJ2-6; D is unclear. The ends were cut back, 6 bases at V and 0 bases at J, with 9 bases in the middle. In germline, CDR1 is MNHEY, CDR2 SVGAGI. The CDR3 length is 15 residues. This CDR3 reads CASSPAISGANVLTF. CDR3 nucleotide sequence: TGTGCCAGCAGCCCAGCTATCTCTGGGGCCAACGTCCTGACTTTC.

The chain links TRBV13 to TRBJ2-7; a weak D match, TRBD2 (6 bases). Per germline, CDR1 PRHDT and CDR2 FYEKMQ (reference sequence). Trimming left V 5 bases short and J 2 bases short, with 16 bases between. There are 15 residues in the CDR3. The CDR3 reads CASSTAGTLAYEQYF. CDR3 bases: TGTGCCAGCAGCACAGCCGGGACTCTAGCCTACGAGCAGTACTTC.

This sequence joins TRBV7-2 and TRBJ2-1, with D perhaps given as TRBD1 or TRBD2 (5 bases each). The germline gives CDR1 SGHTA, CDR2 FQGNSA. The CDR3 has 14 amino acids. The V and J ends lost 7 bases and 2 bases respectively, with 12 bases between them. CDR3 sequence: CASKTTGPYNEQFF. In DNA, the CDR3 is TGTGCCAGCAAAACGACGGGGCCCTACAATGAGCAGTTCTTC. Full variable domain (rest looked up from reference TRBV7-2 and TRBJ2-1): GAGVSQSPSNKVTEKGKDVELRCDPISGHTALYWYRQSLGQGLEFLIYFQGNSAPDKSGLPSDRFSAERTGGSVSTLTIQRTQQEDSAVYLCASKTTGPYNEQFFGPGTRLTVL.

Comments on this clone: The same CDR3 arises from other DNA sequences in this sample as well. In DNA form, the CDR3 reads TGTGCCAGCAGTCAAGGGGGCACAGATACGCAGTATTTT. Translation gives CASSQGGTDTQYF. The V gene is TRBV9, the J gene TRBJ2-3, with D perhaps matching TRBD1 (5 bases). The CDR3 runs 13 residues. Germline CDR1 SGDLS, CDR2 YYNGEE. Trimming removed 5 bases from V and 1 base from J, with 8 bases in between.

Only one count was recorded for this clone. The V and J genes are TRBV2 and TRBJ2-1, with a possible D match to TRBD2 (6 bases). This CDR3 spans 15 amino acids. V lost 5 bases to trimming and J lost 5 bases, with 16 bases between them. The V gene's germline CDR1 is SNHLY and CDR2 FYNNEI. DNA for the CDR3: TGTGCCAGCAGTCCATTTAGCGGAGAGAACAATGAGCAGTTCTTC. Its protein product is CASSPFSGENNEQFF.

The CDR3 DNA sequence: TGCGCCAGCAGCCTCCCAAAGGACAGTTTTACCCCGAACACTGAAGCTTTCTTT. Encoded protein: CASSLPKDSFTPNTEAFF. V gene TRBV5-1 combines with J gene TRBJ1-1; weak D call: TRBD1 (6 bases). Germline V gene lookup returns CDR1 SGHRS and CDR2 YFSETQ. Trimming pared 4 bases from V and 1 base from J, leaving 23 bases between. The CDR3 sequence is 18 residues long.

The chain links TRBV30 to TRBJ2-2; 7 bases fit TRBD2. The CDR3 has 17 residues. The germline gives CDR1 GTSNPN, CDR2 SVGIG (reference sequence). V was pared by 4 bases and J by 5 bases, with 16 bases of the junction left unmatched. The CDR3 DNA follows: TGTGCCTGGATAGGCCTCAAGGCGGGAGTAAATACCGGGGAGCTGTTTTTT. Translated: CAWIGLKAGVNTGELFF.

The chain uses TRBV27 and TRBJ1-1, with TRBD1 identical over 8 bases. V lost 5 bases, J lost 7 bases, and 9 bases stayed unmatched. Germline-derived CDR1 and CDR2 are MNHEY and SMNVEV (reference sequence). CDR3 length equals 14 residues. CDR3 nucleotide sequence: TGTGCCAGCAGTCTCGCGACAGGGGCGGGTGAAGCTTTCTTT. Translated, it gives CASSLATGAGEAFF.

The V gene is TRBV5-1, the J gene TRBJ2-7, with D maybe TRBD1 (7 bases). The germline CDR1 and CDR2 sequences are SGHRS and YFSETQ. The ends were cut back, 10 bases at V and 2 bases at J, with 13 bases in the middle. CDR3 length: 12 residues. The CDR3 nucleotides are TGCGCCTGCGGGACAGCACCCTACGAGCAGTACTTC. Its translation is CACGTAPYEQYF.

This sequence joins TRBV13 and TRBJ1-2; a weak D match, TRBD1 (5 bases). This CDR3 spans 13 amino acids. V gave up 5 bases and J gave up 6 bases, with 13 bases separating them. The germline V gene encodes CDR1 PRHDT and CDR2 FYEKMQ (reference sequence). CDR3 region: CASSATFRDGYTF. The CDR3 DNA follows: TGTGCCAGCAGCGCGACCTTCAGGGATGGCTACACCTTC.

A few counts support this clone. This chain links TRBV5-6 with TRBJ1-5; D is possibly TRBD1 (6 bases). Trimming left V 2 bases short and J 7 bases short, with 7 bases between. Germline assignment: CDR1 SGHDT and CDR2 YYEEEE. The CDR3 has 12 amino acids. CDR3 protein: CASSFQGQPQHF. In DNA, the CDR3 is TGTGCCAGCAGCTTCCAGGGGCAGCCCCAGCATTTT.

With respect to this clone: A much bigger clone sits one base away, suggesting this may be a read error. The same CDR3 arises from other DNA sequences in this sample as well. The chain employs TRBV6-5 and TRBJ2-3, with 15 bases lining up with TRBD2. Germline V CDR1 and CDR2: MNHEY, SVGAGI. Unmatched junction bases numbered 0, after V lost 5 bases and J lost 3 bases. There are 15 residues in the CDR3. This chain's CDR3 is CASSGLAGGTDTQYF. The CDR3 DNA follows: TGTGCCAGCAGTGGACTAGCGGGAGGGACAGATACGCAGTATTTT.

This sequence joins TRBV27 and TRBJ2-4; no clear D gene. CDR1 and CDR2 (germline): MNHEY, SMNVEV (reference sequence). Trimming removed 8 bases at V and 8 bases at J, with 16 bases between. The CDR3 sequence is 13 residues long. CDR3: CASSPRSGDIQYF. CDR3 DNA: TGTGCCAGCTCCCCCCGGAGTGGGGACATTCAGTACTTC.

This chain joins TRBV11-2 and TRBJ1-2; perhaps TRBD1 as D (6 bases). With 8 bases removed from V and 2 bases from J, the gap between germline ends came to 12 bases. CDR1 SGHAT and CDR2 FQNNGV come from the germline V gene. This CDR3 is 13 amino acids long. DNA of the CDR3: TGTGCCAGCCTCCGGGACAAAAACTATGGCTACACCTTC. Amino acids: CASLRDKNYGYTF. The full variable domain, completed using reference TRBV11-2 and TRBJ1-2, is EAGVAQSPRYKIIEKRQSVAFWCNPISGHATLYWYQQILGQGPKLLIQFQNNGVVDDSQLPKDRFSAERLKGVDSTLKIQPAKLEDSAVYLCASLRDKNYGYTFGSGTRLTVV.

This chain joins TRBV10-2 and TRBJ2-7; 7 nucleotides line up with TRBD1. Germline CDR1 and CDR2: WSHSY and SAAADI. This CDR3 contains 14 residues. Trimming at V came to 9 bases and at J to 1 base, leaving 9 bases not matched to a gene. Here the CDR3 reads CASNEQGVSYEQYF. In DNA form, the CDR3 reads TGCGCCAGTAACGAGCAGGGGGTGTCCTACGAGCAGTACTTC.

The gene calls are TRBV28 and TRBJ2-1; 7 bases agree with TRBD2. From germline, CDR1 is MDHEN and CDR2 SYDVKM. CDR3 size: 17 residues. V was pared by 2 bases and J by 7 bases, with 14 bases of the junction left unmatched. CDR3 amino acids: CASSLRPGLAVGNEQFF. CDR3 DNA: TGTGCCAGCAGTTTAAGGCCCGGGCTAGCGGTCGGTAATGAGCAGTTCTTC.